A single sample gave rise to the 26 T cell receptor beta chains below, sequenced in a study of CD8+ T cells in alopecia areata. RNA was isolated and reverse transcribed to cDNA, the sequencing template. Using immunoSEQ multiplex PCR, the repertoire was profiled, and TCRdb retains in-frame clones only, with some absent. This sample has fewer than 150,000 clones, with around 50% found just once. The sequencing used CD4+ T cells sorted from blood, collected at week 0. All receptors come from a human donor with alopecia areata.

The chain has TRBV15 and TRBJ2-3; no clear D gene. CDR1 and CDR2 (germline): LNHNV, YYDKDF (reference sequence). The CDR3 is made up of 13 amino acids. V was clipped by 3 bases and J by 5 bases, with 9 bases between them. The CDR3 is CATSRGSEDTQYF. The CDR3 nucleotides read TGTGCCACCAGCAGGGGTTCTGAAGATACGCAGTATTTT.

The chain's CDR3 is CASSLAPAVWDNEQFF. In DNA, the CDR3 is TGTGCCAGCAGCTTAGCGCCTGCGGTTTGGGACAATGAGCAGTTCTTC. V is TRBV7-2 and J is TRBJ2-1; D remains ambiguous. Germline V gene sequence: CDR1 SGHTA, CDR2 FQGNSA. Deletions cut 0 bases from V and 5 bases from J, with 14 bases between. This CDR3 has 16 residues.

The gene calls are TRBV5-5 and TRBJ2-5; 10 bases are a match to TRBD2. Trimming cost V 4 bases and J 1 base; bases outside gene matches: 7. Germline V gives CDR1 SGHKS, CDR2 YYEKEE (reference sequence). The CDR3 has 16 residues. For the CDR3, the DNA is TGTGCCAGCAGCCGGAGACTAGCGGGCCCCCAAGAGACCCAGTACTTC. It translates to CASSRRLAGPQETQYF.

The CDR3: CASSSRQGLGETQYF. CDR3 coding DNA: TGTGCCAGCAGCTCTAGACAGGGGTTAGGGGAGACCCAGTACTTC. V is TRBV13 and J is TRBJ2-5, with 8 bases identical to TRBD1. Germline assignment: CDR1 PRHDT and CDR2 FYEKMQ (reference sequence). Trimming removed 4 bases from V and 5 bases from J; junction bases left unmatched: 9. The CDR3 has 15 residues.

The gene calls are TRBV9 and TRBJ2-3; 12 bases map to TRBD2. The CDR3 is made up of 16 amino acids. Germline V gene lookup returns CDR1 SGDLS and CDR2 YYNGEE. V trimming: 0 bases; J trimming: 5 bases; junction bases outside the gene matches: 4. CDR3 in DNA: TGTGCCAGCAGCGTAGTACTAGCGGGAGGAGAAGATACGCAGTATTTT. Translation gives CASSVVLAGGEDTQYF.

The rearrangement joins TRBV27 to TRBJ1-3; maybe TRBD1 (6 bases). CDR3 length: 13 residues. Deletions cut 5 bases from V and 9 bases from J, with 14 bases between. Germline V lookup: CDR1 MNHEY, CDR2 SMNVEV (reference sequence). The CDR3: CASSADRVGTIYF. The CDR3 DNA reads as TGTGCCAGCAGTGCGGACAGAGTAGGCACCATATATTTT.

The chain recombines TRBV7-2 with TRBJ1-1; perhaps TRBD1 as D (6 bases). The V end was cut by 4 bases, the J end by 6 bases, with 18 bases between. There are 15 residues in the CDR3. CDR1 is SGHTA, CDR2 FQGNSA, per germline. The CDR3 reads CASSSGYREGAEAFF. The CDR3 DNA reads TGTGCCAGCAGCTCTGGGTACCGGGAGGGGGCTGAAGCTTTCTTT.

The genes are TRBV29-1 and TRBJ2-7; 7 bases line up with TRBD2. In germline, CDR1 is SQVTM, CDR2 ANQGSEA. The V and J ends lost 7 bases and 2 bases, in that order; junction bases with no gene match: 8. There are 13 residues in the CDR3. The CDR3 region has the DNA TGCAGCGCAGTAAGCGGGGAGACCTACGAGCAGTACTTC. This gives the protein CSAVSGETYEQYF.

V and J are TRBV6-6 and TRBJ2-7, with D perhaps TRBD1 (6 bases). This CDR3 contains 16 residues. CDR1 MNHNY and CDR2 SVGAGI come from the germline V gene (reference sequence). The V end was cut by 5 bases, the J end by 6 bases, with 23 bases between. As DNA, the CDR3 is TGTGCCAGCAGTCCCATCACGGGCCAGGGGTTGTCCGAGCAGTACTTC. Translation: CASSPITGQGLSEQYF.

The V gene is TRBV23-1, the J gene TRBJ1-6; TRBD1 aligns across 7 bases. TRBV23-1 is an open reading frame whose function is uncertain. There are 16 residues in the CDR3. Germline trimming cut 5 bases from V and 6 bases from J; bases unmatched to any gene: 10. CDR3 sequence reads: CASSYKTRDSNSPLHF. In DNA form, the CDR3 reads TGCGCCAGCAGTTACAAAACCCGGGACAGTAATTCACCCCTCCACTTT.

This clone was observed a few times. The rearrangement joins TRBV11-2 to TRBJ2-3, with D possibly matching TRBD2 (6 bases). Germline V gene sequence: CDR1 SGHAT, CDR2 FQNNGV. This CDR3 is 15 amino acids long. V lost 7 bases to trimming and J lost 0 bases, with 14 bases between them. CDR3 nucleotides: TGTGCCAGCAACAACCCCAGCGGGAGCACAGATACGCAGTATTTT. Translation gives CASNNPSGSTDTQYF.

The V call is TRBV9, the J call TRBJ2-7; no firm D call. The length of the CDR3 is 13 residues. Trimming removed 4 bases from V and 0 bases from J, with 8 bases in between. CDR1 is SGDLS and CDR2 is YYNGEE in the germline V gene. This chain's CDR3 is CASSFRSSYEQYF. The CDR3 coding sequence is TGTGCCAGCAGCTTCAGGAGCTCCTACGAGCAGTACTTC.

This sequence joins TRBV5-6 and TRBJ1-4; 9 bases are a match to TRBD1. The J segment lost 7 bases and the V segment lost 0 bases, leaving 4 bases of the junction unmatched. There are 15 residues in the CDR3. CDR1 SGHDT and CDR2 YYEEEE come from the germline V gene. CDR3 amino acids: CASSLDRGLGEKLFF. The CDR3 bases are TGTGCCAGCAGCTTGGACAGGGGGCTAGGTGAAAAACTGTTTTTT.

This chain uses TRBV7-9 with TRBJ2-5; D remains ambiguous. This CDR3 comprises 14 residues. V shed 3 bases and J shed 3 bases, with 11 bases lying between them. Per the germline V gene, CDR1 is SEHNR and CDR2 is FQNEAQ (reference sequence). CDR3 region: CASSFRPNEETQYF. The CDR3, as DNA: TGTGCCAGCAGCTTTCGACCCAACGAAGAGACCCAGTACTTC.

The chain carries TRBV28 and TRBJ2-5; 9 positions match TRBD2. Germline lookup yields CDR1 MDHEN and CDR2 SYDVKM. The trim removed 5 bases at V and 4 bases at J, leaving 5 bases unmatched. The CDR3 consists of 14 residues. In DNA, the CDR3 is TGTGCCAGCAGTCATAGCGGGGGCGGAGAGACCCAGTACTTC. It codes for CASSHSGGGETQYF.

The V gene is TRBV2, the J gene TRBJ1-1, with 8 positions matching TRBD1. The germline V gene encodes CDR1 SNHLY and CDR2 FYNNEI. The V and J ends lost 6 bases and 10 bases, in that order; junction bases with no gene match: 7. The CDR3 has 12 amino acids. The CDR3 reads CASRSGGARAFF. CDR3 sequence (DNA): TGTGCCAGCAGGTCAGGGGGCGCGAGAGCTTTCTTT.

This chain uses TRBV13 with TRBJ2-6, with 12 bases that match TRBD2. V lost 5 bases, J lost 0 bases, and 17 bases stayed unmatched. This CDR3 has 22 amino acids. Germline assignment: CDR1 PRHDT and CDR2 FYEKMQ (reference sequence). The CDR3 is CASSPGGLAGRQSRSGANVLTF. CDR3 nucleotides: TGTGCCAGCAGCCCTGGGGGACTAGCGGGCCGGCAAAGTCGCTCTGGGGCCAACGTCCTGACTTTC.

The J gene is TRBJ2-5, the V gene TRBV4-1; D may be TRBD2 (5 bases). CDR3 length: 14 residues. Between the trimmed V and J ends, which lost 1 base and 4 bases, there was a span of 10 bases. Germline V lookup: CDR1 MGHRA, CDR2 YSYEKL. The DNA for the CDR3 is TGCGCCAGCAGCCAAGTCGCTAGCCGAGAGACCCAGTACTTC. Its translation is CASSQVASRETQYF.

There are a few counts of this clone. The J gene is TRBJ1-6, the V gene TRBV10-3; D unresolved. Trimming cost V 4 bases and J 8 bases, with 9 bases left between them. The germline gives CDR1 ENHRY, CDR2 SYGVKD. CDR3 length equals 13 residues. The CDR3 loop is CAISVNNYSPLHF. The DNA for the CDR3 is TGTGCCATCAGTGTCAATAACTATTCACCCCTCCACTTT.

V usage is TRBV5-5 and J usage is TRBJ2-5; D unresolved. Trimming cost V 0 bases and J 3 bases, with 6 bases left between them. There are 13 residues in the CDR3. In germline, CDR1 is SGHKS, CDR2 YYEKEE (reference sequence). CDR3 in amino acids: CASSLGTEETQYF. The CDR3 nucleotides read TGTGCCAGCAGCTTGGGTACAGAAGAGACCCAGTACTTC.

This clone has only a few counts. This chain links TRBV29-1 with TRBJ1-1; TRBD1 matches at 7 bases. The length of the CDR3 is 12 residues. With V trimmed by 2 bases and J by 5 bases, 2 bases remained unmatched. CDR1 is SQVTM, CDR2 ANQGSEA, per germline. The chain's CDR3 is CSVEQGGTEAFF. The CDR3 bases are TGCAGCGTTGAACAGGGGGGGACTGAAGCTTTCTTT. The whole variable domain, filled in from reference TRBV29-1 and TRBJ1-1, reads SAVISQKPSRDICQRGTSLTIQCQVDSQVTMMFWYRQQPGQSLTLIATANQGSEATYESGFVIDKFPISRPNLTFSTLTVSNMSPEDSSIYLCSVEQGGTEAFFGQGTRLTVV.

A few counts support this clone. The rearrangement joins TRBV6-5 to TRBJ2-3; 8 nucleotides line up with TRBD2. The CDR3 runs 14 residues. The ends lost 7 bases at V and 8 bases at J; junction bases unmatched: 11. Germline lookup yields CDR1 MNHEY and CDR2 SVGAGI. This CDR3 is CASNQPGGVGTQYF. The CDR3 DNA reads as TGTGCCAGCAATCAACCGGGGGGGGTCGGTACGCAGTATTTT.

The chain couples TRBV5-1 to TRBJ2-3; D could derive from TRBD1 or TRBD2 (6 bases each). CDR1 is SGHRS, CDR2 YFSETQ, per germline. This CDR3 region has 17 residues. V was trimmed by 1 base and J by 0 bases, leaving 15 bases between them. CDR3 sequence: CASSLTYGGPSTDTQYF. DNA of the CDR3: TGCGCCAGCAGCTTGACATACGGGGGCCCTAGCACAGATACGCAGTATTTT.

This chain links TRBV6-5 with TRBJ2-5; D not resolved. Per germline, CDR1 MNHEY and CDR2 SVGAGI. Trimming removed 5 bases at V and 2 bases at J, with 3 bases between. This CDR3 contains 11 residues. In nucleotides, the CDR3 is TGTGCCAGCAGTCGACAAGAGACCCAGTACTTC. This gives the protein CASSRQETQYF.

The chain couples TRBV15 to TRBJ2-7; no reliable D call. This CDR3 is built from 15 residues. Germline loops: CDR1 LNHNV, CDR2 YYDKDF (reference sequence). Trimming took 0 bases from V and 2 from J, leaving 11 bases between them. In DNA form, the CDR3 reads TGTGCCACCAGCAGAGACACGACAAACACCTACGAGCAGTACTTC. Amino acids: CATSRDTTNTYEQYF. Full variable domain (remainder filled in from reference TRBV15 and TRBJ2-7): DAMVIQNPRYQVTQFGKPVTLSCSQTLNHNVMYWYQQKSSQAPKLLFHYYDKDFNNEADTPDNFQSRRPNTSFCFLDIRSPGLGDTAMYLCATSRDTTNTYEQYFGPGTRLTVT.

This clone was seen more than once but under ten times. V and J are TRBV10-3 and TRBJ2-1; TRBD2 aligns across 8 bases. CDR1 and CDR2 from the germline V gene are ENHRY and SYGVKD. Trimming cost V 5 bases and J 3 bases; bases outside gene matches: 12. The CDR3 has 17 residues. In DNA, the CDR3 is TGTGCCATCAGTCACACGGAGCGGGGGAAGAACTACAATGAGCAGTTCTTC. This encodes CAISHTERGKNYNEQFF.